The sequence of this T cell receptor (beta chain) was determined in a study of T cell responses to AZD1222 COVID-19 vaccine. General study results and limits: Spike-specific TCRs gained breadth and depth after people received two AZD1222 doses. Clonal diversity was possibly underestimated; the donors were predominantly white British and more often female.

The germline V gene has CDR1 SGHTA and CDR2 FQGNSA. Trimming shortened V by 5 bases and J by 8 bases, and 11 bases separated the two germline ends. The CDR3 spans 12 residues. Turning to this clone: No antigen is known for it.

Profiled with immunoSEQ multiplex PCR; TCRdb holds only in-frame clones, not every one. Here the sample spans around 110,000 clones, 65% to 85% being singletons. The chain has TRBV7-2 and TRBJ2-3; perhaps TRBD2 as D (5 bases). The sequences come from peripheral blood, collected on day 0 of AZD1222 vaccination. The sequence derives from an adult in good health. CDR3 nucleotides: TGTGCCAGCAGCCGGGCTGGAGGTACGCAGTATTTT. Residues: CASSRAGGTQYF.